Here is one T cell receptor beta chain with its context. The antigen remains unidentified. The data are from a study of cytomegalovirus exposure and HLA in healthy donors. Turning to the study itself: Early release data held about 92 million unique TCRs from HLA-typed donors. Whole-study results and caveats: Within an earlier analysis, most TCR beta V segments proved productive either about 90% or about 30% of the time. The authors judged a highly shared variant cluster likely a sequencing artifact.

60 Vbeta and 13 Jbeta primers were used in PCR. Original handling: Later reanalysis found 75 million to 95 million unique TCR beta chains, roughly 10 million of them shared. The data were produced by immunoSEQ multiplex PCR, yet TCRdb's version contains in-frame clones alone and is incomplete. The DNA was the basis for D and trimming; V, J and clone size are from that table. The sample yields around 190,000 clones, about 79% seen once. V was cut by 3 bases and J by 2 bases, with 11 bases left in between. The germline gives CDR1 LNHDA, CDR2 SQIVND (reference sequence). The CDR3 totals 15 residues. This receptor was taken from a girl aged 2 to 9 in good health and CMV-seropositive. The source material was PBMCs. The rearrangement links TRBV19 to TRBJ2-1; D may be TRBD1 (6 bases). CDR3: CASSMRQVAYNEQFF. The CDR3 bases are TGTGCCAGTAGTATGAGACAGGTCGCCTACAATGAGCAGTTCTTC.